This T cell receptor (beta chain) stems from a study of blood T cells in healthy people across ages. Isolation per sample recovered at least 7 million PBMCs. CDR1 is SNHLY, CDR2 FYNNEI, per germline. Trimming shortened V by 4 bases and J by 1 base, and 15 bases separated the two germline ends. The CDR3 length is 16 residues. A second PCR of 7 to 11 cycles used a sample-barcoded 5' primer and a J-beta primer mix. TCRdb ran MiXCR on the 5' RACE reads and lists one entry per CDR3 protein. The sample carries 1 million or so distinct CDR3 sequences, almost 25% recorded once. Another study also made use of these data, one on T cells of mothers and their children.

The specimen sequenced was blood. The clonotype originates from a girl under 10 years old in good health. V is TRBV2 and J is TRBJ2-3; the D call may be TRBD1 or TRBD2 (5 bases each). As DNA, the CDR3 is TGTGCCAGCAGTGTTGTCTGGGGACGTGGCACAGATACGCAGTATTTT. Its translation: CASSVVWGRGTDTQYF.